A selection of T cell receptor beta chains follows, all from one sample in a study of blood T cell repertoires in COVID-19. Clones were read by immunoSEQ multiplex PCR, and TCRdb kept only the in-frame ones, dropping some. Here the sample spans about 250,000 clones, over 65% being singletons. Source material: peripheral blood. These receptors were obtained from a woman of 80 years or more with acute or convalescent COVID-19. The CDR3 runs from the conserved cysteine through the conserved F or W. A D gene is named only where the DNA matches it firmly. Some rows have no size entry. The others give once, few or many, or a class for an expanded clone.

J: TRBJ1-1; D: .; V: TRBV2; length: 13; size: few; DNA: TGTGCCAGCAGTGGCCGAAGGAGGACTGAAGCTTTCTTT; CDR3: CASSGRRRTEAFF
J: TRBJ2-3; D: .; V: TRBV18; length: 12; size: .; DNA: TGTGCCAGCTCCCCCGGCACAGATACGCAGTATTTT; CDR3: CASSPGTDTQYF
J: TRBJ2-7; D: .; V: TRBV7-2; length: 15; size: .; DNA: TGTGCCAGCAGCTTAAGTGGAGCAGGGTTGTACGAGCAGTACTTC; CDR3: CASSLSGAGLYEQYF
J: TRBJ1-5; D: .; V: TRBV6-5; length: 15; size: .; DNA: TGTGCCAGCATCTCCGGGGTTTTTAGCAATCAGCCCCAGCATTTT; CDR3: CASISGVFSNQPQHF
J: TRBJ2-1; D: TRBD2; V: TRBV6-5; length: 14; size: .; DNA: TGTGCCAGCCAGCGGGATAGCTCCTACAATGAGCAGTTCTTC; CDR3: CASQRDSSYNEQFF
J: TRBJ2-7; D: .; V: TRBV5-1; length: 14; size: .; DNA: TGCGCCAGCAGGTTGACGAGCACTTCCTACGAGCAGTACTTC; CDR3: CASRLTSTSYEQYF
J: TRBJ1-1; D: .; V: TRBV5-1; length: 16; size: .; DNA: TGCGCCAGCAGCCCGGGGGGCGGCCTCTCGAACACTGAAGCTTTCTTT; CDR3: CASSPGGGLSNTEAFF
J: TRBJ1-6; D: .; V: TRBV5-1; length: 14; size: .; DNA: TGCGCCAGCAGCTTGGGGGCTACTAATTCACCCCTCCACTTT; CDR3: CASSLGATNSPLHF
J: TRBJ1-2; D: TRBD1; V: TRBV5-1; length: 14; size: once; DNA: TGCGCCAGCAGTCCGGGACAGGGAGTGTATGGCTACACCTTC; CDR3: CASSPGQGVYGYTF
J: TRBJ2-7; D: .; V: TRBV7-8; length: 13; size: .; DNA: TGTGCCAGCAGCTTACTCGCCCCAGGAGAGCAGTACTTC; CDR3: CASSLLAPGEQYF
J: TRBJ2-1; D: .; V: TRBV10-3; length: 14; size: .; DNA: TGTGCCATCAGTGAGTCGGGGGACTTAGGTGAGCAGTTCTTC; CDR3: CAISESGDLGEQFF
J: TRBJ1-4; D: .; V: TRBV7-8; length: 16; size: .; DNA: TGTGCCAGCAGCTTATACGGAGCTTCGAGTAATGAAAAACTGTTTTTT; CDR3: CASSLYGASSNEKLFF
J: TRBJ2-1; D: TRBD2; V: TRBV19; length: 16; size: .; DNA: TGTGCCAGTAGTGCCTGGACTAGCGGGTTATACAATGAGCAGTTCTTC; CDR3: CASSAWTSGLYNEQFF
J: TRBJ2-1; D: .; V: TRBV10-3; length: 14; size: .; DNA: TGTGCCATCAGCCAGAGAACAGAGTACAATGAGCAGTTCTTC; CDR3: CAISQRTEYNEQFF
J: TRBJ2-3; D: TRBD2; V: TRBV5-4; length: 16; size: .; DNA: TGTGCCAGCAGCGTAGGGGGACTAGCGGGAGGAAATACGCAGTATTTT; CDR3: CASSVGGLAGGNTQYF
J: TRBJ2-1; D: TRBD2; V: TRBV5-1; length: 17; size: .; DNA: TGCGCCAGCAGCCCTCCGATACTAGCGGGTCTGCACAATGAGCAGTTCTTC; CDR3: CASSPPILAGLHNEQFF
J: TRBJ2-2; D: TRBD2; V: TRBV4-2; length: 17; size: .; DNA: TGTGCCAGCAGCCAAGATCTAGCGGGAGCCAACACCGGGGAGCTGTTTTTT; CDR3: CASSQDLAGANTGELFF
J: TRBJ1-5; D: .; V: TRBV2; length: 15; size: few; DNA: TGTGCCAGCAGTGTTATGGGGCGCGGCAATCAGCCCCAGCATTTT; CDR3: CASSVMGRGNQPQHF
J: TRBJ1-2; D: .; V: TRBV5-1; length: 11; size: .; DNA: TGCGCCAGCAGCCTGGACACGGGCTACACCTTC; CDR3: CASSLDTGYTF
J: TRBJ2-1; D: TRBD2; V: TRBV7-7; length: 22; size: .; DNA: TGTGCCAGCAGCTTAGCGGCCCGGGGAGCGGGAGAATCCCTCTTCTCCTACAATGAGCAGTTCTTC; CDR3: CASSLAARGAGESLFSYNEQFF
J: TRBJ2-5; D: .; V: TRBV3-1/TRBV3-2; length: 19; size: .; DNA: TGTGCCAGCAGCCACGCTACCAGGGGCGGAGCCCTGAAAGTAGAGACCCAGTACTTC; CDR3: CASSHATRGGALKVETQYF
J: TRBJ2-5; D: TRBD1; V: TRBV5-1; length: 13; size: .; DNA: TGCGCCAGCTACCGGGACAGGGGTGAGACCCAGTACTTC; CDR3: CASYRDRGETQYF
J: TRBJ1-2; D: .; V: TRBV4-1; length: 16; size: few; DNA: TGCGCCAGCAGCCCCCCCGACAGGACTTCTAACTATGGCTACACCTTC; CDR3: CASSPPDRTSNYGYTF
J: TRBJ2-1; D: TRBD2; V: TRBV10-1; length: 17; size: .; DNA: TGCGCCAGCAGTCGAAACCCTCTAGCGGGAGGTGACAATGAGCAGTTCTTC; CDR3: CASSRNPLAGGDNEQFF
J: TRBJ1-3; D: .; V: TRBV18; length: 17; size: .; DNA: TGTGCCAGCTCACCATATAGCACGGCCAGATCTGGAAACACCATATATTTT; CDR3: CASSPYSTARSGNTIYF
J: TRBJ1-2; D: TRBD1; V: TRBV6-5; length: 15; size: .; DNA: TGTGCCAGCAGTCAGGGGGCCTTCTCTAACTATGGCTACACCTTC; CDR3: CASSQGAFSNYGYTF
J: TRBJ2-3; D: TRBD2; V: TRBV7-9; length: 15; size: .; DNA: TGTGCCAGCAGCTTAGGGCTAGCGGGGGATGATACGCAGTATTTT; CDR3: CASSLGLAGDDTQYF
J: TRBJ2-5; D: TRBD2; V: TRBV3-1/TRBV3-2; length: 14; size: .; DNA: TGTGCCAGCAGGATACTAGCGGGAGGGGAGACCCAGTACTTC; CDR3: CASRILAGGETQYF
J: TRBJ1-6; D: TRBD1; V: TRBV6-1; length: 16; size: .; DNA: TGTGCCAGCAGTGAAGTCACAGGGGCGCAGAATTCACCCCTCCACTTT; CDR3: CASSEVTGAQNSPLHF
J: TRBJ2-1; D: TRBD2; V: TRBV5-1; length: 16; size: few; DNA: TGCGCCAGCAGCCTAGGACTAGCGCAGGGCCGTGATGAGCAGTTCTTC; CDR3: CASSLGLAQGRDEQFF
J: TRBJ2-5; D: TRBD1; V: TRBV28; length: 15; size: few; DNA: TGTGCCAGCAGCCTCCGCCCAGACAGGGGGGAGACCCAGTACTTC; CDR3: CASSLRPDRGETQYF
J: TRBJ1-4; D: .; V: TRBV7-2; length: 15; size: .; DNA: TGTGCCAGCAGCTTAGCTCCAGGGTCAGGAGAAAAACTGTTTTTT; CDR3: CASSLAPGSGEKLFF
J: TRBJ2-4; D: .; V: TRBV29-1; length: 13; size: .; DNA: TGCAGCGTCTTCGACAACGACAAAAACATTCAGTACTTC; CDR3: CSVFDNDKNIQYF
J: TRBJ1-1; D: .; V: TRBV15; length: 18; size: .; DNA: TGTGCCACAAACGGTATGTACGGGACACTCAAAATGAACACTGAAGCTTTCTTT; CDR3: CATNGMYGTLKMNTEAFF
J: TRBJ2-7; D: .; V: TRBV6-1; length: 14; size: .; DNA: TGTGCCAGCAGTGAGCAGCGGAGCTCCTACGAGCAGTACTTC; CDR3: CASSEQRSSYEQYF
J: TRBJ2-5; D: TRBD2; V: TRBV5-5; length: 19; size: .; DNA: TGTGCCAGCAGCCCCGGACTAGCGGGTTTTACTCAGTACCAAGAGACCCAGTACTTC; CDR3: CASSPGLAGFTQYQETQYF
J: TRBJ2-7; D: TRBD2; V: TRBV14; length: 15; size: .; DNA: TGTGCCAGCAGCTCCCTGGGGAGGGAGGGGTACGAGCAGTACTTC; CDR3: CASSSLGREGYEQYF
J: TRBJ1-6; D: TRBD1; V: TRBV19; length: 15; size: .; DNA: TGTGCCAGTAGTAGACAGGGGCAGGGGTTTTCACCCCTCCACTTT; CDR3: CASSRQGQGFSPLHF
J: TRBJ2-7; D: .; V: TRBV19; length: 15; size: .; DNA: TGTGCCAGTTCCACCCTGGAGGGAAGCTCCTACGAGCAGTACTTC; CDR3: CASSTLEGSSYEQYF
J: TRBJ2-7; D: TRBD2; V: TRBV3-1/TRBV3-2; length: 16; size: few; DNA: TGTGCCAGCAGCCATGTTCTTCAGGGACTAGCCCACGAGCAGTACTTC; CDR3: CASSHVLQGLAHEQYF
J: TRBJ1-1; D: .; V: TRBV6-5; length: 14; size: few; DNA: TGTGCCAGCAGTTATGGGGGGGTGAACACTGAAGCTTTCTTT; CDR3: CASSYGGVNTEAFF
J: TRBJ1-4; D: .; V: TRBV30; length: 17; size: once; DNA: TGTGCCTGGAGTCTACAGGGTCTTACTGCAACTAATGAAAAACTGTTTTTT; CDR3: CAWSLQGLTATNEKLFF